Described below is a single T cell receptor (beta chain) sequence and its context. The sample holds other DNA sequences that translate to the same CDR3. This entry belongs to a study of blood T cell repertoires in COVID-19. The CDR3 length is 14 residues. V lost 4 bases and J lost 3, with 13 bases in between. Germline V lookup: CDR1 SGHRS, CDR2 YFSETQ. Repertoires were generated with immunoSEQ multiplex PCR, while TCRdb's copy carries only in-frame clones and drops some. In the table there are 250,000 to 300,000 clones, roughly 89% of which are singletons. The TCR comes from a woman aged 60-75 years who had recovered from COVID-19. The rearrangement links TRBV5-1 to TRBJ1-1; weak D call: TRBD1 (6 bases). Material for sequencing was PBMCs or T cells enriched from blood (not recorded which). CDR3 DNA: TGCGCCAGCAGCCTTACAGGGAGGGACACTGAAGCTTTCTTT. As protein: CASSLTGRDTEAFF.